Shown below are 23 T cell receptor delta chains from a single sample sequenced in a study of gamma-delta chains in newborns, infants, children. TCRdb re-called the reads via CATT. The data contain some 4,000 delta-chain clones, more than 5% of them singletons. The sample comprised blood. All receptors derive from a child who was a newborn, infant or young child, either healthy, febrile or measles-vaccinated (not recorded which).

Sample share makes this clone large (0.1 to 1%). Other nucleotide sequences in the sample specify the same CDR3. The genes are TRDV2 and TRDJ3; 12 bases are a match to TRDD3. The CDR3 runs to 18 residues. Germline assignment: CDR1 GEAIGNYY and CDR2 EKD. V lost 2 bases, J lost 0 bases, and 1 base stayed unmatched. As DNA, the CDR3 is TGTGCCTGTGACATACTGGGGGATACCTCCTGGGACACCCGACAGATGTTTTTC. Protein sequence: CACDILGDTSWDTRQMFF.

This clone was counted a few times. Other DNA sequences in this sample translate to the same CDR3. This CDR3 reads CACDTWGTDKLIF. CDR3 coding DNA: TGTGCCTGTGACACCTGGGGGACCGACAAGCTCATCTTT. The rearrangement links TRDV2 to TRDJ1, with TRDD3 matching 7 bases. Germline assignment: CDR1 GEAIGNYY and CDR2 EKD. V lost 0 bases and J lost 11; bases outside the gene matches: 8. There are 13 residues in the CDR3.

V gene TRDV2 combines with J gene TRDJ3; D might be TRDD3 (6 bases). Here the J gene was assigned by germline matching of the DNA, as TCRdb has none. Germline V lookup: CDR1 GEAIGNYY, CDR2 EKD. CDR3 length: 19 residues. V was pared by 0 bases and J by 0 bases, with 14 bases between. The CDR3 reads CACDTGGERSSWDTRQMFF. The CDR3 DNA follows: TGTGCCTGTGACACCGGGGGAGAAAGGAGCTCCTGGGACACCCGACAGATGTTTTTC.

This chain joins TRDV2 and TRDJ1; 9 nucleotides match TRDD3. Germline CDR1 and CDR2: GEAIGNYY and EKD. The V and J ends lost 3 bases and 0 bases, in that order; junction bases with no gene match: 1. The CDR3 sequence is 14 residues long. The chain's CDR3 is CACDYWGNTDKLIF. CDR3 nucleotides: TGTGCCTGTGACTACTGGGGGAACACCGATAAACTCATCTTT.

This chain uses TRDV1 with TRDJ1; 10 nucleotides match TRDD3. TCRdb does not report a J gene; here it was assigned by matching the DNA to germline references. Unmatched junction bases numbered 16, after V lost 3 bases and J lost 3 bases. CDR1 and CDR2 (germline): TSWWSYY, QGS. The CDR3 has 19 residues. CDR3 protein: CALGEPTPLGDIEADKLIF. As DNA, the CDR3 is TGTGCTCTTGGGGAGCCAACCCCGCTGGGGGATATTGAAGCCGATAAACTCATCTTT.

CDR3 residues: CALGERGYEGTGGYARKQDDKLIF. The CDR3 DNA is TGTGCTCTTGGGGAACGGGGCTACGAGGGTACTGGGGGATACGCTCGCAAGCAAGACGATAAACTCATCTTT. The chain is built from TRDV1 and TRDJ1; 13 bases align to TRDD3. From germline, CDR1 is TSWWSYY and CDR2 QGS. CDR3 length equals 24 residues. Trimming took 1 base from V and 4 from J; bases not matched to a gene: 27.

In regard to this clone: The same CDR3 also results from other DNA sequences found in this sample. The rearrangement links TRDV2 to TRDJ3; TRDD1 might be the D (5 bases). Germline CDR1 and CDR2: GEAIGNYY and EKD. Trimming took off 3 bases at V and 0 bases at J, with 17 bases between the two ends. The CDR3 has 19 residues. Here the CDR3 reads CACDPIFDSFSWDTRQMFF. CDR3 coding DNA: TGTGCCTGTGACCCAATTTTCGATAGTTTCTCCTGGGACACCCGACAGATGTTTTTC.

A word on this clone: An end of the junction differs from the germline gene, which may be a read error. This specimen includes other DNA sequences encoding the same CDR3. V is TRDV2 and J is TRDJ2; the match to TRDD3 covers 11 bases. This CDR3 has 18 amino acids. Germline values: CDR1 GEAIGNYY, CDR2 EKD. The CDR3 nucleotides are TGTGCCTGTGACATACTGGGGGATAGGGAAGCTTTGACAGCACAACTCTTCTTC. Protein sequence: CACDILGDREALTAQLFF.

The J gene has no call, while the V gene is TRDV2; TRDD3, the D gene given by the table, was not confirmed from the DNA. This CDR3 comprises 15 residues. Germline CDR1 GEAIGNYY, CDR2 EKD. The CDR3 DNA reads as TGTGCCTGTGGCACCGGGGAGGGGGACACCCGACATATGTTTTTC. Encoded protein: CACGTGEGDTRHMFF.

This clone rates as medium-sized. This chain links TRDV1 with TRDJ2, with D uncertain. With 3 bases removed from V and 7 bases from J, the gap between germline ends came to 15 bases. CDR3 length: 15 amino acids. Germline loops: CDR1 TSWWSYY, CDR2 QGS. The CDR3 is CALGDPPVSLAQLFF. The CDR3 coding sequence is TGTGCTCTTGGGGATCCTCCTGTATCTCTAGCACAACTCTTCTTT.

This clone is medium-sized (0.01 to 0.1%). This chain links TRDV2 with TRDJ3, with D perhaps matching TRDD3 (6 bases). Germline lookup yields CDR1 GEAIGNYY and CDR2 EKD. This CDR3 has 18 residues. V gave up 0 bases and J gave up 0 bases, with 11 bases separating them. As DNA, the CDR3 is TGTGCCTGTGACACCGGTTGGGGGGACTCCTGGGACACCCGACAGATGTTTTTC. The encoded protein is CACDTGWGDSWDTRQMFF.

There are a few counts of this clone. The translation of this DNA and the TCRdb protein of a much larger clone differ at residue 5, probably owing to a read error; the protein shown here is translated from the DNA. J is TRDJ3 and V is TRDV2; 7 positions match TRDD3. The ends lost 3 bases at V and 0 bases at J; junction bases unmatched: 7. This CDR3 comprises 18 residues. Germline CDR1 and CDR2: GEAIGNYY and EKD. Written as DNA, the CDR3 is TGTGCCTGTGACGCCGGTTGGGGGAGCTCCTGGGACACCCGACAGATGTTTTTC. This sequence encodes CACDAGWGSSWDTRQMFF.

This clone was observed a few times. This chain links TRDV1 with TRDJ1; no firm D call. Germline V gives CDR1 TSWWSYY, CDR2 QGS. This CDR3 comprises 14 residues. V gave up 3 bases and J gave up 2 bases, with 10 bases separating them. The CDR3 nucleotides are TGTGCTCTTGGGGACTTCTCTTCGACCGATAAACTCATCTTT. It specifies CALGDFSSTDKLIF.

The chain has TRDV2 and TRDJ3, with 7 nucleotides matching TRDD3. Trimming removed 1 base from V and 6 bases from J; junction bases left unmatched: 8. Germline V lookup: CDR1 GEAIGNYY, CDR2 EKD. The CDR3 has 17 residues. DNA for the CDR3: TGTGCCTGTGACACGACTGGGGAGAAACTGGACACCCGACAGATGTTTTTC. It encodes CACDTTGEKLDTRQMFF.

By sample share, this clone is medium-sized. The chain couples TRDV2 to TRDJ2; D ambiguous. V was cut by 0 bases and J by 1 base, with 5 bases left in between. This CDR3 has 14 residues. Per germline, CDR1 GEAIGNYY and CDR2 EKD. CDR3 region: CACDTVGLTAQLFF. The CDR3, as DNA: TGTGCCTGTGACACCGTGGGTTTGACAGCACAACTCTTCTTT.

This clone was detected only a few times. This clone may be a read error of a much larger clone one base away. Additional DNA sequences in this sample encode the identical CDR3. The V and J genes are TRDV2 and TRDJ2, with 10 bases matching TRDD3. CDR3 length: 16 amino acids. Germline CDR1 and CDR2: GEAIGNYY and EKD. As DNA, the CDR3 is TGTGCTTGTGACGCAATGGGGGATACTGTGACAGCACAACTCTTCTTT. It specifies CACDAMGDTVTAQLFF.

Regarding this clone: Germline is not matched at one junction end, which may reflect a read error. The V call is TRDV2, the J call TRDJ3; perhaps TRDD3 as D (5 bases). Germline V gene lookup returns CDR1 GEAIGNYY and CDR2 EKD. This CDR3 comprises 19 residues. CDR3 region: CACGTAIRGRSWDTRQMFF. The CDR3 region has the DNA TGTGCCTGTGGCACCGCGATCCGGGGGCGATCCTGGGACACCCGACAGATGTTTTTC.

With respect to this clone: The protein TCRdb gives is from a much larger clone and does not agree with this DNA's translation at residue 7, likely a read error; the protein shown here comes from the DNA. The chain couples TRDV2 to TRDJ2; TRDD3 matches at 9 bases. This CDR3 has 16 amino acids. After removal of 1 base from V and 4 bases from J, the junction contained 6 bases not matched to a gene. The germline CDR1 and CDR2 sequences are GEAIGNYY and EKD. The CDR3 protein is CACDTLSGGSTAQLFF. CDR3 nucleotides: TGTGCCTGTGACACTCTTTCTGGGGGATCGACAGCACAACTCTTCTTT.

The chain is built from TRDV2 and TRDJ3, with 10 bases fitting TRDD3. CDR3 length equals 18 residues. Germline loops: CDR1 GEAIGNYY, CDR2 EKD. The trim removed 2 bases at V and 0 bases at J, leaving 3 bases unmatched. The CDR3 loop reads CACDRAGGYSWDTRQMFF. The CDR3 DNA reads as TGTGCCTGTGACAGGGCTGGGGGATACTCCTGGGACACCCGACAGATGTTTTTC.

Comments on this clone: At residue 8, the TCRdb amino acid sequence and the translated nucleotide sequence differ, so the protein here is the DNA translation. Written as DNA, the CDR3 is TGTGCCTGTGACACTGGGGGATGCTTTACCTGGGACACCCGACAGATGTTTTTC. It is translated as CACDTGGCFTWDTRQMFF. This rearrangement joins TRDV2 to TRDJ3, with 8 bases identical to TRDD3. Germline CDR1 is GEAIGNYY and CDR2 is EKD. V dropped 1 base and J dropped 2; count of bases not matched to a gene: 6. This CDR3 spans 18 amino acids.

The sample holds a few counts of this clone. With a much larger clone just one base away, this may be a read error. The sample holds other DNA sequences that translate to the same CDR3. The chain links TRDV2 to TRDJ2; 11 positions agree with TRDD3. Germline-derived CDR1 and CDR2 are GEAIGNYY and EKD. The CDR3 length is 16 residues. The CDR3 nucleotides read TGTGCCTGTGACACCCTGGGGGATACTTTGACGGCACAACTCTTCTTT. Protein product: CACDTLGDTLTAQLFF.

This clone was seen only a few times. V gene TRDV1 combines with J gene TRDJ3; 12 bases map to TRDD3. The V and J ends lost 4 bases and 0 bases, in that order; junction bases with no gene match: 4. The CDR3 length is 19 residues. CDR1 and CDR2 (germline): TSWWSYY, QGS. This CDR3 reads CALGGPWGIRSWDTRQMFF. As DNA, the CDR3 is TGTGCTCTTGGGGGCCCCTGGGGGATACGCTCCTGGGACACCCGACAGATGTTTTTC.

Relative to its sample, this clone is medium-sized (0.01 to 0.1%). The chain combines TRDV2 with TRDJ1; TRDD3 matches 13 bases. V lost 3 bases to trimming and J lost 4 bases; unmatched junction nucleotides: 4. CDR1 GEAIGNYY and CDR2 EKD come from the germline V gene. The CDR3 runs 15 residues. The DNA of the CDR3 is TGTGCCTGTGACGTACTGGGGGATACGGGCGATAAACTCATCTTT. It yields the protein CACDVLGDTGDKLIF.